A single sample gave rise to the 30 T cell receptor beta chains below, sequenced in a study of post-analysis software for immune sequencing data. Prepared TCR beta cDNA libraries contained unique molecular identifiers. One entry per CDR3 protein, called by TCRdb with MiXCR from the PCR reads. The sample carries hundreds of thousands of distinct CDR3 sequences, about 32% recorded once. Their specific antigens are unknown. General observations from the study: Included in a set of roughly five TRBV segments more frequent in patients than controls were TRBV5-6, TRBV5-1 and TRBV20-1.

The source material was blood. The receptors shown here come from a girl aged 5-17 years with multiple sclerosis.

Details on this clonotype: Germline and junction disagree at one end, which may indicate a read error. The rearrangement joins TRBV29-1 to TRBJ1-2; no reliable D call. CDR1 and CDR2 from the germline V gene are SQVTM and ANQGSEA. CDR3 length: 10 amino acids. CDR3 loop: CSVREYGCTF. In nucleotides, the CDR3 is TGCAGCGTTAGGGAGTATGGCTGCACCTTC.

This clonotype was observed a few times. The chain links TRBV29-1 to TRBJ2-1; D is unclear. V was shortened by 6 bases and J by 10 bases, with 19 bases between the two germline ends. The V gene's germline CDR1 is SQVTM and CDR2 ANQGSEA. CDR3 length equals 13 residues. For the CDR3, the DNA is TGCAGCGTAGCTAGTTTAGCCGGGTCCGAGCAGTTCTTC. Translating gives CSVASLAGSEQFF.

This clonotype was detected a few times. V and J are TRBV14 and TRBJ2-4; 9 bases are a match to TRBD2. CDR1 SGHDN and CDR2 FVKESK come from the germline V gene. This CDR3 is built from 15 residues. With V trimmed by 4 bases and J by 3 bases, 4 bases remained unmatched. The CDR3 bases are TGTGCCAGCAGCCTTGGCGGGGGGGTCAAAAACATTCAGTACTTC. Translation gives CASSLGGGVKNIQYF.

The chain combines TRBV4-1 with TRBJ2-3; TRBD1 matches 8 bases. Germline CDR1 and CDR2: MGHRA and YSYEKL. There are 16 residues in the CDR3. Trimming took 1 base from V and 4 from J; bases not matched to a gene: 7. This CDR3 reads CASSQGGQAYADTQYF. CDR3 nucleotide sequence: TGCGCCAGCAGCCAAGGGGGACAGGCGTACGCAGATACGCAGTATTTT.

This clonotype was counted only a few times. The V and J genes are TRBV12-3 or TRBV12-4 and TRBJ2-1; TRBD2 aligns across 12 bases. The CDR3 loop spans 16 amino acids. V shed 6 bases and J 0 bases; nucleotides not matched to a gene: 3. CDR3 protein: CASRGLAGNSYNEQFF. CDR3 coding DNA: TGTGCCAGCAGGGGACTAGCGGGTAACTCCTACAATGAGCAGTTCTTC.

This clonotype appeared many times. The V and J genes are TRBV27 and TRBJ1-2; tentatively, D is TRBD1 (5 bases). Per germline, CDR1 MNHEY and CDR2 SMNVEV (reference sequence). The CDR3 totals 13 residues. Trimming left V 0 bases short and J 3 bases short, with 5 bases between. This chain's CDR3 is CASSLSGDYGYTF. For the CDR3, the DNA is TGTGCCAGCAGTTTATCAGGGGACTATGGCTACACCTTC.

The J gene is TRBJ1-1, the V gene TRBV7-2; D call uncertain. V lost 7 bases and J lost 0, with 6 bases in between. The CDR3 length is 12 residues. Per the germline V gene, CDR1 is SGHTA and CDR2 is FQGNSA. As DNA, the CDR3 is TGTGCCAGCACGAGCTTGAACACTGAAGCTTTCTTT. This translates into CASTSLNTEAFF.

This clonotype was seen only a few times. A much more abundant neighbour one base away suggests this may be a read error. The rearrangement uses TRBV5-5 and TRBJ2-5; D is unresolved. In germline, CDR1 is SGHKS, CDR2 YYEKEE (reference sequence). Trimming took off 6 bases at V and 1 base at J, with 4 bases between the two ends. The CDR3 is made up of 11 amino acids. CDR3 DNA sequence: TGTGCCAGCAACTCCCAAGAGACCCAGTACTTC. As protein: CASNSQETQYF.

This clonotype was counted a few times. CDR3 loop: CASSDGPSHYEQYF. CDR3 nucleotides: TGCGCCAGCAGTGATGGACCTTCGCACTACGAGCAGTACTTC. This chain joins TRBV10-2 and TRBJ2-7; D remains ambiguous. The V gene lost 3 bases and the J gene lost 3 bases, with 12 bases spanning the gap. Per the germline V gene, CDR1 is WSHSY and CDR2 is SAAADI. This CDR3 spans 14 amino acids.

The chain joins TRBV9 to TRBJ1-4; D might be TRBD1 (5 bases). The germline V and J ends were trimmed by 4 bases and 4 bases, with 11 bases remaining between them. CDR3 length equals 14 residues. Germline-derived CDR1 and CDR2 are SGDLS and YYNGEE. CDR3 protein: CASSPRGDNEKLFF. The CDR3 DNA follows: TGTGCCAGCAGCCCCCGGGGGGATAATGAAAAACTGTTTTTT.

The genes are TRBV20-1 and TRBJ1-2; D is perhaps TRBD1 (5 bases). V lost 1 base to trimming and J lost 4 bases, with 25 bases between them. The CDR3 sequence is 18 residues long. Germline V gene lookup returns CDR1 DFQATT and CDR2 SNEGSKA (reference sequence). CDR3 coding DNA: TGCAGTGCTAGAGGCTTTGGGGCAGGAACCACCGTACGCTATGGCTACACCTTC. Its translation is CSARGFGAGTTVRYGYTF.

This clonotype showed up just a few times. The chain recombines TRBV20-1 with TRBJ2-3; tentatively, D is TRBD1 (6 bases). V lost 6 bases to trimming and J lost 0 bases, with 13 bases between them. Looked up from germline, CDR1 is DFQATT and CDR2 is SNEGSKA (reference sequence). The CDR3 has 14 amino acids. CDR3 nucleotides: TGCAGTGCCCCTCCGACAGGAAGCACAGATACGCAGTATTTT. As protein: CSAPPTGSTDTQYF.

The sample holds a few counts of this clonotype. DNA of the CDR3: TGCAGCGTTGAACTGGGGCCCAATGAGCAGTTCTTC. As protein: CSVELGPNEQFF. The V and J genes are TRBV29-1 and TRBJ2-1; D might be TRBD1 (5 bases). V lost 2 bases and J 6 bases, leaving 8 bases between the germline ends. This CDR3 region has 12 residues. The V gene's germline CDR1 is SQVTM and CDR2 ANQGSEA.

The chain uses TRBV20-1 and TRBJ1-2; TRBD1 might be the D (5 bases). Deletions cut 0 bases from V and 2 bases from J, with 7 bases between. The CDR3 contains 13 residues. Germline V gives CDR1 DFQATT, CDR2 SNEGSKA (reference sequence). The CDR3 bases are TGCAGTGCTAGAGAGGGGCCCAACTATGGCTACACCTTC. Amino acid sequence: CSAREGPNYGYTF.

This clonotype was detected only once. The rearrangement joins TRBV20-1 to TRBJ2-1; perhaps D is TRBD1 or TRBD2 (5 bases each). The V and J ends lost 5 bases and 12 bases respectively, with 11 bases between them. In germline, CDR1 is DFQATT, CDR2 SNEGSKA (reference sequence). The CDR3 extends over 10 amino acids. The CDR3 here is CSAEVGVQFF. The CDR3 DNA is TGCAGTGCTGAGGTGGGGGTGCAGTTCTTC.

CDR3 in DNA: TGTGCCAGCAGCCAAGATCCAGTCATCGGTGAGCAGTTCTTC. Protein sequence: CASSQDPVIGEQFF. The rearrangement uses TRBV3-1 and TRBJ2-1; D remains ambiguous. This CDR3 region has 14 residues. The V end was cut by 0 bases, the J end by 9 bases, with 12 bases between. Germline values: CDR1 LGHDT, CDR2 YNNKEL (reference sequence).

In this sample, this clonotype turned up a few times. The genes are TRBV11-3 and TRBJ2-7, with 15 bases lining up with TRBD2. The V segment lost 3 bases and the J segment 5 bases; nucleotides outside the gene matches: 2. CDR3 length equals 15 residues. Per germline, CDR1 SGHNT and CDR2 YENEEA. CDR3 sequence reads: CASSFGLAGGNEQYF. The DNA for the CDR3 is TGTGCCAGCAGCTTCGGACTAGCGGGAGGGAACGAGCAGTACTTC.

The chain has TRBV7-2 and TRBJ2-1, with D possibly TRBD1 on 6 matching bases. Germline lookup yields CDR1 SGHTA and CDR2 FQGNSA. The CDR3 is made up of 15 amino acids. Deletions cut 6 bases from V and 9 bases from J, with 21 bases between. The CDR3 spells CASSTIASQGGEQFF. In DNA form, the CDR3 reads TGTGCCAGCAGTACCATTGCGTCACAGGGCGGTGAGCAGTTCTTC.

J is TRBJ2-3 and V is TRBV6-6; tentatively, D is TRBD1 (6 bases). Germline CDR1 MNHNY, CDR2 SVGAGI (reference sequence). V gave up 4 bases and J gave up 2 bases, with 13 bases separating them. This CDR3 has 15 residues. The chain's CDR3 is CASSFPGHPTDTQYF. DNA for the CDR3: TGTGCCAGCAGTTTTCCGGGACACCCCACAGATACGCAGTATTTT.

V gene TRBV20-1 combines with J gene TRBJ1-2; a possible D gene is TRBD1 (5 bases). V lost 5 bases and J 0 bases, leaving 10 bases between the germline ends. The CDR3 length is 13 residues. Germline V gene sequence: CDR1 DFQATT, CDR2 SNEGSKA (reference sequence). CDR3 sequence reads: CSADGHANYGYTF. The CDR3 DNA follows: TGCAGTGCTGATGGACACGCTAACTATGGCTACACCTTC.

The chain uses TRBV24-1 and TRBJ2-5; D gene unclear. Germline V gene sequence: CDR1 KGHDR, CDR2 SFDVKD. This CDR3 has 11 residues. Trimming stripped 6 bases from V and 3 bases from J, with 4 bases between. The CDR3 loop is CATSYEETQYF. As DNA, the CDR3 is TGTGCCACCAGTTACGAAGAGACCCAGTACTTC.

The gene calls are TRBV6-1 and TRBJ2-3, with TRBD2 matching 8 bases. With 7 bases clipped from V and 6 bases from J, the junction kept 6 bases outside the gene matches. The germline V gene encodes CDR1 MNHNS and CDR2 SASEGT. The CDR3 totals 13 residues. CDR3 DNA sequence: TGTGCCAGCAAGACTAGCGACACTGATACGCAGTATTTT. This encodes CASKTSDTDTQYF.

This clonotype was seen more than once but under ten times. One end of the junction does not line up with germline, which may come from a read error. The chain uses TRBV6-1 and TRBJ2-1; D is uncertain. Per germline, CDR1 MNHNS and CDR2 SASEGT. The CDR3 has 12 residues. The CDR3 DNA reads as TGTGCCACCTTCTTGGCTTACAATAAGCAGTTCTTC. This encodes CATFLAYNKQFF.

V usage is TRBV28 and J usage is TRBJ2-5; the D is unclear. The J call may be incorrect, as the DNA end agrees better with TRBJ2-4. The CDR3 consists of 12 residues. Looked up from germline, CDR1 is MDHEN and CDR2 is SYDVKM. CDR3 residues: CASGLPGNIQYF. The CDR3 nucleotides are TGTGCCAGCGGGCTTCCTGGGAACATTCAGTACTTC.

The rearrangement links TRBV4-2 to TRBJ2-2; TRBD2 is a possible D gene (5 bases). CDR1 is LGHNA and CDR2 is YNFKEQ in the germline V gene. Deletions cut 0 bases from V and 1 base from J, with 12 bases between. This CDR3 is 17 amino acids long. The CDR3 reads CASSQDARTGNTGELFF. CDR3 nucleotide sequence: TGTGCCAGCAGCCAAGACGCTAGGACTGGGAACACCGGGGAGCTGTTTTTT.

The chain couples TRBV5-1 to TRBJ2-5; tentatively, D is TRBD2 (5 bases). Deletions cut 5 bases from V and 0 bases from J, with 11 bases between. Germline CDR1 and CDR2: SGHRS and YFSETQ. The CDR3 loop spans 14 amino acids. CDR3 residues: CASRDFSYQETQYF. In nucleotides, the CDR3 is TGCGCCAGCAGGGACTTCTCGTACCAAGAGACCCAGTACTTC.

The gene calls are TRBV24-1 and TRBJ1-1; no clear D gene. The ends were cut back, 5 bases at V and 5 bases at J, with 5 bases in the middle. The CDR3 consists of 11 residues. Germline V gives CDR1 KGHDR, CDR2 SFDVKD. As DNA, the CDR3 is TGTGCCACCAGTGCGGGGACTGAAGCTTTCTTT. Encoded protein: CATSAGTEAFF.

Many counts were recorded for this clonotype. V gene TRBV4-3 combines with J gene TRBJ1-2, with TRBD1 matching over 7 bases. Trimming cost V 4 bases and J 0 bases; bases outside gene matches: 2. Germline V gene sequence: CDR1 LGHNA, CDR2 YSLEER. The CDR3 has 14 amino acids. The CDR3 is CASSPGTANYGYTF. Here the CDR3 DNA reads TGCGCCAGCAGCCCTGGGACAGCTAACTATGGCTACACCTTC.

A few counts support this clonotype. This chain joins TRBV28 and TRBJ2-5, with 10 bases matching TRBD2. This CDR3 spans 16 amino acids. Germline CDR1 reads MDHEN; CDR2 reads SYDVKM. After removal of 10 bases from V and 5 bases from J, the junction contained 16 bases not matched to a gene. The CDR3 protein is CATRGLAGVPKETQYF. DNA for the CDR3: TGTGCCACCAGGGGGCTAGCGGGAGTCCCCAAGGAGACCCAGTACTTC.

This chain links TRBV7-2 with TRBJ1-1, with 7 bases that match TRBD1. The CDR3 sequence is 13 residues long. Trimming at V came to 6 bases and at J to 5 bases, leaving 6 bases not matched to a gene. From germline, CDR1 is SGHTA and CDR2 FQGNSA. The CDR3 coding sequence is TGTGCCAGCAGTTCCACAGGGGCAACTGAAGCTTTCTTT. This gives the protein CASSSTGATEAFF.